The 23 T cell receptor beta chains below were found in one sample sequenced in a study of cytomegalovirus exposure and HLA in healthy donors. PCR employed 60 Vbeta and 13 Jbeta primers. Libraries were prepared by immunoSEQ multiplex PCR; TCRdb keeps only in-frame clonotypes and omits some of them. This sample has more than 95,000 clones, with approximately 79% found just once. The specimen was PBMCs. The receptors come from a man aged 25 to 45 in good health and CMV-seronegative.

The rearrangement uses TRBV11-2 and TRBJ1-4, with D possibly being TRBD1 (6 bases). V lost 2 bases, J lost 5 bases, and 12 bases lay in between. Germline assignment: CDR1 SGHAT and CDR2 FQNNGV. The CDR3 length is 15 residues. CDR3 loop: CASSLFLQGNEKLFF. CDR3 sequence (DNA): TGTGCCAGCAGCTTATTCCTACAGGGAAATGAAAAACTGTTTTTT.

The V gene is TRBV27, the J gene TRBJ2-7; the match to TRBD1 covers 7 bases. This CDR3 has 14 amino acids. Germline assignment: CDR1 MNHEY and CDR2 SMNVEV (reference sequence). The J segment lost 3 bases and the V segment lost 3 bases, leaving 5 bases of the junction unmatched. CDR3 in amino acids: CASSFWDSRYEQYF. The CDR3, as DNA: TGTGCCAGCAGTTTCTGGGACAGTCGCTACGAGCAGTACTTC.

The chain couples TRBV6-5 to TRBJ1-1; D might be TRBD1 (5 bases). V lost 6 bases, J lost 1 base, and 12 bases lay in between. Germline lookup yields CDR1 MNHEY and CDR2 SVGAGI. The CDR3 has 14 residues. The CDR3 nucleotides are TGTGCCAGCAGCCCCTCCCAGGGGAACACTGAAGCTTTCTTT. It specifies CASSPSQGNTEAFF.

This chain uses TRBV28 with TRBJ1-3; D is ambiguous. V lost 5 bases, J lost 4 bases, and 9 bases lay in between. Germline V gene data show CDR1 as MDHEN and CDR2 as SYDVKM. There are 13 residues in the CDR3. The DNA of the CDR3 is TGTGCCAGCAGTCCGCCAACAGGAAACACCATATATTTT. Translated: CASSPPTGNTIYF.

The rearrangement joins TRBV15 to TRBJ1-2; TRBD1 matches at 9 bases. Looked up from germline, CDR1 is LNHNV and CDR2 is YYDKDF (reference sequence). Losses at the gene ends were 5 bases for V and 4 bases for J; bases not matched to a gene: 5. This CDR3 spans 14 amino acids. CDR3 sequence: CATSERTGVYGYTF. The CDR3 region has the DNA TGTGCCACCAGCGAGCGGACAGGGGTCTATGGCTACACCTTC.

This clone was seen more than once but under ten times. V and J are TRBV11-1 and TRBJ2-3; tentatively, D is TRBD1 (6 bases). CDR1 and CDR2 (germline): SGHAT, FQDESV (reference sequence). This CDR3 has 15 residues. Trimming stripped 1 base from V and 0 bases from J, with 8 bases between. The CDR3 protein is CASSLGTVSTDTQYF. In DNA form, the CDR3 reads TGTGCCAGCAGCTTAGGGACAGTTAGCACAGATACGCAGTATTTT.

The chain joins TRBV7-9 to TRBJ1-6; 7 positions match TRBD1. Trimming removed 2 bases from V and 7 bases from J; junction bases left unmatched: 2. CDR3 length: 14 amino acids. Germline V gene sequence: CDR1 SEHNR, CDR2 FQNEAQ (reference sequence). The CDR3 is CASSLRQGNSPLHF. The CDR3 DNA follows: TGTGCCAGCAGCTTACGACAGGGAAATTCACCCCTCCACTTT.

This chain uses TRBV7-3 with TRBJ2-5, with D tentatively TRBD2 (5 bases). Trimming removed 2 bases from V and 4 bases from J, with 8 bases in between. The CDR3 covers 13 residues. Per the germline V gene, CDR1 is SGHTA and CDR2 is FQGTGA. CDR3 amino acids: CASSLPGSETQYF. Written as DNA, the CDR3 is TGTGCCAGCAGCTTACCGGGGTCAGAGACCCAGTACTTC.

The rearrangement uses TRBV30 and TRBJ1-1; 9 bases line up with TRBD1. This CDR3 has 15 amino acids. Germline assignment: CDR1 GTSNPN and CDR2 SVGIG (reference sequence). The V gene end was trimmed by 2 bases and the J gene end by 7 bases; junction bases not matched to a gene: 11. The CDR3 DNA sequence: TGTGCCTGGAGTAGGGAGTACAGGGGGCGGATTGAAGCTTTCTTT. Its protein is CAWSREYRGRIEAFF.

The genes are TRBV6-5 and TRBJ2-7; 7 positions agree with TRBD2. Trimming cost V 2 bases and J 3 bases; bases outside gene matches: 7. Germline V gene data show CDR1 as MNHEY and CDR2 as SVGAGI. This CDR3 contains 15 residues. CDR3: CASSYVSGAIYEQYF. DNA for the CDR3: TGTGCCAGCAGTTACGTCAGCGGGGCTATCTACGAGCAGTACTTC.

DNA of the CDR3: TGCGCCAGCAGCTTGGTCAGGGGGGCAGATACGCAGTATTTT. It yields the protein CASSLVRGADTQYF. The chain recombines TRBV5-1 with TRBJ2-3; D is possibly TRBD1 (7 bases). Germline CDR1 SGHRS, CDR2 YFSETQ. This CDR3 has 14 residues. The V and J ends lost 0 bases and 4 bases respectively, with 9 bases between them.

The CDR3 DNA sequence: TGTGCCAGCAGTCGAACGCTAGGCGAGCAGTACTTC. As protein: CASSRTLGEQYF. The chain uses TRBV6-5 and TRBJ2-7, with no clear D. V lost 5 bases, J lost 6 bases, and 11 bases lay in between. CDR1 and CDR2 (germline): MNHEY, SVGAGI. This CDR3 spans 12 amino acids.

The chain is built from TRBV11-2 and TRBJ2-4, with unresolved D. Trimming stripped 5 bases from V and 8 bases from J, with 10 bases between. CDR1 is SGHAT and CDR2 is FQNNGV in the germline V gene. The length of the CDR3 is 12 residues. The CDR3: CASSPSGHIQYF. In DNA, the CDR3 is TGTGCCAGCAGCCCATCTGGGCACATTCAGTACTTC.

The chain combines TRBV6-5 with TRBJ1-1; the D gene is possibly TRBD1 (5 bases). Between the trimmed V and J ends, which lost 0 bases and 0 bases, there was a span of 11 bases. CDR3 length: 16 amino acids. Germline-derived CDR1 and CDR2 are MNHEY and SVGAGI. This CDR3 reads CASSYSTGGMNTEAFF. The CDR3 DNA is TGTGCCAGCAGTTACTCGACGGGGGGAATGAACACTGAAGCTTTCTTT.

The rearrangement uses TRBV7-3 and TRBJ2-7; 7 bases are a match to TRBD1. The V gene's germline CDR1 is SGHTA and CDR2 FQGTGA. Unmatched junction bases numbered 4, after V lost 3 bases and J lost 2 bases. The CDR3 extends over 14 amino acids. CDR3 residues: CASSFNRGTYEQYF. CDR3 in DNA: TGTGCCAGCAGCTTCAACAGGGGAACCTACGAGCAGTACTTC. Combining the CDR3 with reference TRBV7-3 and TRBJ2-7 gives the whole variable domain GAGVSQTPSNKVTEKGKYVELRCDPISGHTALYWYRQSLGQGPEFLIYFQGTGAADDSGLPNDRFFAVRPEGSVSTLKIQRTERGDSAVYLCASSFNRGTYEQYFGPGTRLTVT.

The chain couples TRBV2 to TRBJ2-7; 9 bases map to TRBD1. The CDR3 loop spans 14 amino acids. Germline values: CDR1 SNHLY, CDR2 FYNNEI. The ends lost 5 bases at V and 1 base at J; junction bases unmatched: 3. The CDR3 nucleotides are TGTGCCAGCAGTATGGGACAGGGATCCTACGAGCAGTACTTC. Translating gives CASSMGQGSYEQYF.

The chain uses TRBV13 and TRBJ1-5; D remains unclear. CDR3 length: 12 residues. Trimming took off 3 bases at V and 4 bases at J, with 4 bases between the two ends. CDR1 is PRHDT and CDR2 is FYEKMQ in the germline V gene (reference sequence). The CDR3 bases are TGTGCCAGCAGCTTTTCTAATCAGCCCCAGCATTTT. Its translation: CASSFSNQPQHF.

The chain uses TRBV13 and TRBJ1-2, with a tentative D call TRBD1 (5 bases). The V gene's germline CDR1 is PRHDT and CDR2 FYEKMQ (reference sequence). This CDR3 is built from 15 residues. V was trimmed by 1 base and J by 3 bases, leaving 12 bases between them. The CDR3 is CASSLVLRGDYGYTF. CDR3 DNA: TGTGCCAGCAGCTTAGTCTTACGGGGGGACTATGGCTACACCTTC.

V usage is TRBV9 and J usage is TRBJ1-5; D remains unclear. The CDR3 covers 14 residues. Trimming removed 1 base from V and 4 bases from J, with 9 bases in between. Germline values: CDR1 SGDLS, CDR2 YYNGEE. CDR3: CASSVSYGNQPQHF. CDR3 sequence (DNA): TGTGCCAGCAGCGTATCGTACGGGAATCAGCCCCAGCATTTT.

The genes are TRBV5-1 and TRBJ2-7; 7 nucleotides agree with TRBD1. J gave up 5 bases and V 4 bases, and 3 bases lay outside the gene matches. This CDR3 has 12 amino acids. From germline, CDR1 is SGHRS and CDR2 YFSETQ. The CDR3 DNA reads TGCGCCAGCAGCGTTACAGGGGACGAGCAGTACTTC. The encoded protein is CASSVTGDEQYF.

This clone has a single count. The rearrangement joins TRBV11-3 to TRBJ1-2, with TRBD1 as a possible D gene (5 bases). Germline CDR1 reads SGHNT; CDR2 reads YENEEA. Trimming stripped 2 bases from V and 8 bases from J, with 15 bases between. The CDR3 runs 14 residues. CDR3 protein: CASSLKAHPGGYTF. CDR3 DNA sequence: TGTGCCAGCAGCTTAAAGGCACATCCAGGGGGCTACACCTTC.

V gene TRBV27 combines with J gene TRBJ1-2; D gene ambiguous. V was cut by 6 bases and J by 4 bases, with 12 bases left in between. The CDR3 loop spans 13 amino acids. Germline assignment: CDR1 MNHEY and CDR2 SMNVEV (reference sequence). CDR3 in DNA: TGTGCCAGCAGCGAGGGATTAGGCTATGGCTACACCTTC. This translates into CASSEGLGYGYTF.

For the CDR3, the DNA is TGTGCCAGCAGATTGACTCCCTATGGCTACACCTTC. Translating gives CASRLTPYGYTF. This rearrangement joins TRBV6-5 to TRBJ1-2; no reliable D call. Trimming left V 6 bases short and J 4 bases short, with 9 bases between. CDR3 length: 12 amino acids. Per the germline V gene, CDR1 is MNHEY and CDR2 is SVGAGI.